The source of this TCR beta chain is a study of T cell responses to AZD1222 COVID-19 vaccine. Losses at the gene ends were 4 bases for V and 7 bases for J; bases not matched to a gene: 12. CDR1 SGHRS and CDR2 YFSETQ come from the germline V gene. The CDR3 extends over 15 amino acids. Repertoires were generated with immunoSEQ multiplex PCR, while TCRdb's copy carries only in-frame clones and drops some. The table shows roughly 34,000 clones, with around 90% occurring only once. Comments on this clone: Its antigen is as yet unknown.

Regarding the study as a whole: The study sampled repertoires only after the peak T cell response.

This specimen consisted of peripheral blood, obtained on day 0 of AZD1222 vaccination. The origin of this receptor is an adult in good health. The V and J genes are TRBV5-1 and TRBJ1-2, with 8 bases fitting TRBD1. CDR3 bases: TGCGCCAGCAGCCTCAACCAGGGGGCGAATGGTGGCTACACCTTC. Its protein is CASSLNQGANGGYTF.